Below, 17 T cell receptor beta chains from the same sample are listed, as sequenced in a study of blood T cell repertoires in COVID-19. The repertoire was sequenced with immunoSEQ multiplex PCR; TCRdb's copy has only in-frame clones and lacks some. The table has about 70,000 clones, more than 80% seen once. The source material was peripheral blood. These receptors were obtained from a woman aged 70 to 79 with acute or convalescent COVID-19.

This rearrangement joins TRBV24-1 to TRBJ2-2; 7 bases match TRBD2. The junction had 4 bases not matched to a gene; V was cut back by 9 bases and J by 7 bases. This CDR3 comprises 12 residues. Germline V lookup: CDR1 KGHDR, CDR2 SFDVKD. The CDR3 loop is CATRGVHGELFF. CDR3 nucleotides: TGTGCCACCCGGGGGGTTCACGGGGAGCTGTTTTTT.

About this clone itself: The same CDR3 can be traced to other DNA sequences in this sample. This CDR3 reads CASSLGGSSYNEQFF. Here the CDR3 DNA reads TGCGCCAGCAGCTTGGGAGGAAGCTCCTACAATGAGCAGTTCTTC. The V call is TRBV5-1, the J call TRBJ2-1, with D unclear. Trimming took off 0 bases at V and 0 bases at J, with 7 bases between the two ends. Germline assignment: CDR1 SGHRS and CDR2 YFSETQ. The CDR3 runs 15 residues.

V usage is TRBV29-1 and J usage is TRBJ2-1, with TRBD2 identical over 8 bases. Trimming cost V 6 bases and J 4 bases; bases outside gene matches: 2. The CDR3 loop spans 12 amino acids. Germline V lookup: CDR1 SQVTM, CDR2 ANQGSEA. This chain's CDR3 is CSVAGVYNEQFF. DNA for the CDR3: TGCAGCGTAGCGGGAGTATACAATGAGCAGTTCTTC.

This clone was seen a single time. The V gene is TRBV7-2, the J gene TRBJ2-5; D is undetermined. Germline-derived CDR1 and CDR2 are SGHTA and FQGNSA. V lost 4 bases and J 4 bases, leaving 13 bases between the germline ends. This CDR3 comprises 14 residues. The CDR3 spells CASSYSTPRETQYF. The CDR3 DNA sequence: TGTGCCAGCAGCTACTCCACCCCCCGAGAGACCCAGTACTTC.

The genes are TRBV5-6 and TRBJ1-2; 8 bases fit TRBD1. Germline CDR1 and CDR2: SGHDT and YYEEEE. There are 14 residues in the CDR3. Trimming took 2 bases from V and 5 from J; bases not matched to a gene: 5. This CDR3 reads CASSFRTGRYGYTF. In DNA, the CDR3 is TGTGCCAGCAGCTTTCGGACAGGGAGGTATGGCTACACCTTC.

The V and J genes are TRBV10-3 and TRBJ1-2; 11 bases fit TRBD1. The CDR3 totals 13 residues. Trimming removed 3 bases from V and 7 bases from J; junction bases left unmatched: 1. The germline gives CDR1 ENHRY, CDR2 SYGVKD. Written as DNA, the CDR3 is TGTGCCATCAGTGAAGGACAGGGGGCTGGCTACACCTTC. Its translation is CAISEGQGAGYTF.

CDR3 residues: CASSLGYTSGSNDEQFF. CDR3 DNA sequence: TGTGCCAGCAGCTTAGGCTACACTAGCGGGAGTAACGATGAGCAGTTCTTC. The rearrangement joins TRBV11-3 to TRBJ2-1; 11 nucleotides match TRBD2. Germline V gene sequence: CDR1 SGHNT, CDR2 YENEEA. Losses at the gene ends were 1 base for V and 8 bases for J; bases not matched to a gene: 10. The CDR3 has 17 amino acids.

V gene TRBV3-1 (or the pseudogene TRBV3-2) combines with J gene TRBJ1-1; 7 bases match TRBD1. The V gene end was trimmed by 4 bases and the J gene end by 11 bases; junction bases not matched to a gene: 10. The CDR3 is made up of 13 amino acids. Germline loops: CDR1 LGHDT, CDR2 YNNKEL (reference sequence). This CDR3 is CASSLTQGSSAFF. The CDR3 DNA sequence: TGTGCCAGCAGCCTAACACAGGGGAGTTCGGCTTTCTTT.

V and J are TRBV29-1 and TRBJ2-1; maybe TRBD1 (5 bases). Trimming removed 6 bases at V and 0 bases at J, with 12 bases between. CDR1 and CDR2 (germline): SQVTM, ANQGSEA. The CDR3 has 14 residues. As DNA, the CDR3 is TGCAGCGTGAGACAGACCAGCTCCTACAATGAGCAGTTCTTC. Translating it yields CSVRQTSSYNEQFF.

This clone has a handful of counts. V usage is TRBV5-6 and J usage is TRBJ1-2; D not certain. V was clipped by 7 bases and J by 7 bases, with 14 bases between them. This CDR3 is 12 amino acids long. Germline V CDR1 and CDR2: SGHDT, YYEEEE. The CDR3 is CASRFIGVGYTF. For the CDR3, the DNA is TGTGCCAGCCGTTTCATCGGGGTTGGCTACACCTTC.

The genes are TRBV27 and TRBJ1-4; 11 bases map to TRBD1. V shed 4 bases and J 10 bases; nucleotides not matched to a gene: 11. CDR1 MNHEY and CDR2 SMNVEV come from the germline V gene (reference sequence). The CDR3 covers 16 residues. CDR3 sequence (DNA): TGTGCCAGCAGTTCCAATACGGACAGGGGGCTCGGAAAACTGTTTTTT. Translated: CASSSNTDRGLGKLFF.

The gene calls are TRBV5-1 and TRBJ2-2; 8 bases are a match to TRBD2. J gave up 1 base and V 2 bases, and 1 base lay outside the gene matches. This CDR3 spans 15 amino acids. Germline V gene lookup returns CDR1 SGHRS and CDR2 YFSETQ. The CDR3 nucleotides read TGCGCCAGCAGCTTAACTAGCGGGAACACCGGGGAGCTGTTTTTT. Its translation is CASSLTSGNTGELFF. The entire variable domain, with the rest obtained from reference TRBV5-1 and TRBJ2-2, is as follows: KAGVTQTPRYLIKTRGQQVTLSCSPISGHRSVSWYQQTPGQGLQFLFEYFSETQRNKGNFPGRFSGRQFSNSRSEMNVSTLELGDSALYLCASSLTSGNTGELFFGEGSRLTVL.

The chain has TRBV19 and TRBJ1-6, with D unresolved. Trimming pared 6 bases from V and 4 bases from J, leaving 10 bases between. Germline CDR1 reads LNHDA; CDR2 reads SQIVND (reference sequence). The CDR3 loop spans 14 amino acids. CDR3 sequence reads: CASRETNYNSPLHF. CDR3 sequence (DNA): TGTGCCAGTAGAGAGACAAATTATAATTCACCCCTCCACTTT.

The chain links TRBV5-6 to TRBJ2-4; 7 bases map to TRBD2. The ends lost 5 bases at V and 3 bases at J; junction bases unmatched: 8. The CDR3 is made up of 15 amino acids. Germline V gene data show CDR1 as SGHDT and CDR2 as YYEEEE. Here the CDR3 DNA reads TGTGCCAGCAGTTTCGGGAGGAGGGGCAAAAACATTCAGTACTTC. It is translated as CASSFGRRGKNIQYF.

This rearrangement joins TRBV19 to TRBJ2-3, with 8 bases identical to TRBD1. Germline V CDR1 and CDR2: LNHDA, SQIVND (reference sequence). V lost 9 bases to trimming and J lost 2 bases; unmatched junction nucleotides: 7. CDR3 length: 14 amino acids. CDR3: CASHRTGSTDTQYF. In DNA, the CDR3 is TGTGCCAGCCATAGGACAGGGTCCACAGATACGCAGTATTTT.

The CDR3 loop is CSVDPAGEEETQYF. The CDR3 DNA reads as TGCAGCGTTGATCCAGCGGGAGAGGAAGAGACCCAGTACTTC. The chain recombines TRBV29-1 with TRBJ2-5; 8 positions match TRBD2. This CDR3 region has 14 residues. Germline lookup yields CDR1 SQVTM and CDR2 ANQGSEA. The trim removed 3 bases at V and 3 bases at J, leaving 6 bases unmatched.

The J gene is TRBJ1-5, the V gene TRBV18, with D possibly being TRBD1 (5 bases). The V and J ends lost 3 bases and 6 bases respectively, with 15 bases between them. Germline V CDR1 and CDR2: KGHSH, LQKENI. CDR3 size: 15 residues. The CDR3 sequence is CASSPTDGGSQPQHF. The CDR3 DNA reads as TGTGCCAGCTCACCTACGGACGGGGGGAGTCAGCCCCAGCATTTT. Variable domain in full (rest from reference TRBV18 and TRBJ1-5): NAGVMQNPRHLVRRRGQEARLRCSPMKGHSHVYWYRQLPEEGLKFMVYLQKENIIDESGMPKERFSAEFPKEGPSILRIQQVVRGDSAAYFCASSPTDGGSQPQHFGDGTRLSIL.